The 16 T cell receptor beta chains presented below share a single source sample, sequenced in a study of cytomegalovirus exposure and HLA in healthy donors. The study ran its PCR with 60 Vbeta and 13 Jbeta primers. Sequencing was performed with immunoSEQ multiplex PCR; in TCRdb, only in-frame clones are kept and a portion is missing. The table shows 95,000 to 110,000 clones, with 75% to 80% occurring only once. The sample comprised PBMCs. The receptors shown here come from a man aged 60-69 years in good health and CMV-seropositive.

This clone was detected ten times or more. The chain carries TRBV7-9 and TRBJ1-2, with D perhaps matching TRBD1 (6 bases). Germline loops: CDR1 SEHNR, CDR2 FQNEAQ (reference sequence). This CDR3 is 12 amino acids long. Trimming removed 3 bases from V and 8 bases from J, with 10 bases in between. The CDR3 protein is CASSFQGRGYTF. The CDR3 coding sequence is TGTGCCAGCAGCTTTCAGGGGAGAGGCTACACCTTC.

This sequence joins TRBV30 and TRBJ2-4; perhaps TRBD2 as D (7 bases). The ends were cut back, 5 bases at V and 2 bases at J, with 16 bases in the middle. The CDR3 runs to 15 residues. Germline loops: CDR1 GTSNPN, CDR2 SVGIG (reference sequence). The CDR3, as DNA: TGTGCCTGGTCACCGGGGGGCTTAACCAAAAACATTCAGTACTTC. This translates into CAWSPGGLTKNIQYF.

CDR3 in DNA: TGCAGCGTTAAAGGGCCGTCTGGGAGCTCCTACAATGAGCAGTTCTTC. It translates to CSVKGPSGSSYNEQFF. This chain links TRBV29-1 with TRBJ2-1, with D possibly being TRBD2 (5 bases). The CDR3 has 16 residues. V lost 5 bases and J lost 0, with 17 bases in between. CDR1 and CDR2 (germline): SQVTM, ANQGSEA.

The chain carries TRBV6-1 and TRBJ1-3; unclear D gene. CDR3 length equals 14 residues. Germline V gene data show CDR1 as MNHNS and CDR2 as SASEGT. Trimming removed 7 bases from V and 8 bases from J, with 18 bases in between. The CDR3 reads CASIPPGFPHTIYF. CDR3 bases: TGTGCCAGCATTCCACCGGGGTTTCCCCACACCATATATTTT.

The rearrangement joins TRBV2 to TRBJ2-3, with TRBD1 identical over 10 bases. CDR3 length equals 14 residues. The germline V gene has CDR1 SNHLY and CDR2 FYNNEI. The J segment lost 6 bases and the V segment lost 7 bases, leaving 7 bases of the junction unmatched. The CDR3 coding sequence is TGTGCCAGCATCCAGACAGGGGGCTTGGATACGCAGTATTTT. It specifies CASIQTGGLDTQYF.

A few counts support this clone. The DNA of the CDR3 is TGCGCCAGCAGCTTGATCGCGGCTAATGAAAAACTGTTTTTT. Its protein product is CASSLIAANEKLFF. The chain is built from TRBV5-1 and TRBJ1-4; D is uncertain. The CDR3 is 14 amino acids. In germline, CDR1 is SGHRS, CDR2 YFSETQ. V was trimmed by 1 base and J by 3 bases, leaving 7 bases between them.

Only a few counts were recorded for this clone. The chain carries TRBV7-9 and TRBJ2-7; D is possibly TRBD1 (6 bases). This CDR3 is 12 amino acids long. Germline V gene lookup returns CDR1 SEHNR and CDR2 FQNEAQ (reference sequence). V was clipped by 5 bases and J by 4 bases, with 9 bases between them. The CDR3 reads CASSITGYEQYF. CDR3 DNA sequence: TGTGCCAGCAGCATCACAGGGTACGAGCAGTACTTC.

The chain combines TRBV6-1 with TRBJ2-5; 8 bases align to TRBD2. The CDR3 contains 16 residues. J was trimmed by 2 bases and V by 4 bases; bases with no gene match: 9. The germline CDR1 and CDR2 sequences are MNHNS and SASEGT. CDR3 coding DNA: TGTGCCAGCAGTGTATTAGCGGGGATGGGACAAGAGACCCAGTACTTC. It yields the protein CASSVLAGMGQETQYF.

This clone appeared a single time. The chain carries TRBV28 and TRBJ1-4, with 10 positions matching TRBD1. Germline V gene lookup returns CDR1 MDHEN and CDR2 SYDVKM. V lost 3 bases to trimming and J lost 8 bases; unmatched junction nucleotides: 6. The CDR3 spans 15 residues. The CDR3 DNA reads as TGTGCCAGCAGTTTTTTGACAGGGGGCATGGAAAAACTGTTTTTT. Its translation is CASSFLTGGMEKLFF.

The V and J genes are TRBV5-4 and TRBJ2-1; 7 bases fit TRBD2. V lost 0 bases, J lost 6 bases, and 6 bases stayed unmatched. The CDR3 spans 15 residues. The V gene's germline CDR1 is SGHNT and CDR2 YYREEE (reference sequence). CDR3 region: CASSLALAEVNEQFF. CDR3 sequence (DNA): TGTGCCAGCAGCTTGGCCCTAGCGGAGGTCAATGAGCAGTTCTTC.

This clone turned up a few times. Here the CDR3 DNA reads TGTGCCAGTAAGACAGGGTTTGGCTACACCTTC. This gives the protein CASKTGFGYTF. This chain links TRBV6-5 with TRBJ1-2, with 7 bases matching TRBD1. The CDR3 loop spans 11 amino acids. J gave up 7 bases and V 9 bases, and 5 bases lay outside the gene matches. From germline, CDR1 is MNHEY and CDR2 SVGAGI.

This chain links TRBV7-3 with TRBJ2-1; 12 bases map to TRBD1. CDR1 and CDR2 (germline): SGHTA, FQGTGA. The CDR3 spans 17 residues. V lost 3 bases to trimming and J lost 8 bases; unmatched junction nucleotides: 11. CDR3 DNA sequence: TGTGCCAGCAGCTTGAGTGGGACAGGGGGCGCTGGCGATGAGCAGTTCTTC. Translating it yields CASSLSGTGGAGDEQFF.

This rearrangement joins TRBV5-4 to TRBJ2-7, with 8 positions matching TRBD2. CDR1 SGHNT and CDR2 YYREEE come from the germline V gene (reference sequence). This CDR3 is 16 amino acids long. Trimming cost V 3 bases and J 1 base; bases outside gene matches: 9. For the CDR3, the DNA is TGTGCCAGCAGCTCCCGGCAGCGGGGGCGGTCCTACGAGCAGTACTTC. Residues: CASSSRQRGRSYEQYF.

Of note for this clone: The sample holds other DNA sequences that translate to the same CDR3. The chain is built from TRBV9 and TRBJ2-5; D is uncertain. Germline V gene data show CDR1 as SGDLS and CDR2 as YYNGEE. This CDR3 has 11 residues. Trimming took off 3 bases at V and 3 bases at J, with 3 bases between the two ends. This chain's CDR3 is CASSAEETQYF. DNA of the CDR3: TGTGCCAGCAGCGCAGAAGAGACCCAGTACTTC. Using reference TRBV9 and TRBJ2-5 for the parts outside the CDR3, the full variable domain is DSGVTQTPKHLITATGQRVTLRCSPRSGDLSVYWYQQSLDQGLQFLIQYYNGEERAKGNILERFSAQQFPDLHSELNLSSLELGDSALYFCASSAEETQYFGPGTRLLVL.

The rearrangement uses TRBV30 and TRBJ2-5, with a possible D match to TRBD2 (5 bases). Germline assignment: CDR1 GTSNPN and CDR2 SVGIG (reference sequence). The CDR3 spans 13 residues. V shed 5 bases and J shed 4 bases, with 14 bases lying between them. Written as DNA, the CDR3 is TGTGCCTGGGGGGAAAGGAGCGGAGAGACCCAGTACTTC. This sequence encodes CAWGERSGETQYF.

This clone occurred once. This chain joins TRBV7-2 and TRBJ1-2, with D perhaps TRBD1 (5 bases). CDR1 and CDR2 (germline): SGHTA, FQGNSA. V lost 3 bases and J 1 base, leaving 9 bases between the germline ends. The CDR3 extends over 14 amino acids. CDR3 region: CASSLGEVNYGYTF. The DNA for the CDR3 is TGTGCCAGCAGCTTGGGGGAGGTTAACTATGGCTACACCTTC. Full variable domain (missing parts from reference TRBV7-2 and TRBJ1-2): GAGVSQSPSNKVTEKGKDVELRCDPISGHTALYWYRQSLGQGLEFLIYFQGNSAPDKSGLPSDRFSAERTGGSVSTLTIQRTQQEDSAVYLCASSLGEVNYGYTFGSGTRLTVV.